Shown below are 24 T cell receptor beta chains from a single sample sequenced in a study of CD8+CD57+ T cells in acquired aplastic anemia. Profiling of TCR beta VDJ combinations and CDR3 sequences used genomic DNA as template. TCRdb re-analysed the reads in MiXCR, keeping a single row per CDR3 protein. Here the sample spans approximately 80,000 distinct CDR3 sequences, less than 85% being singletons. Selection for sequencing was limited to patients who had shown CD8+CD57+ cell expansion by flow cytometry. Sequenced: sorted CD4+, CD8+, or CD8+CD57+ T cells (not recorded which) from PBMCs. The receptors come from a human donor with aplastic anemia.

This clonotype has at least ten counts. CDR3 in DNA: TGTGCCATCAGTGAGTCGGGCATAGCGGGAAGCGCCTACAATGAGCAGTTCTTC. Its protein product is CAISESGIAGSAYNEQFF. The chain carries TRBV10-3 and TRBJ2-1; 8 nucleotides agree with TRBD2. CDR3 length equals 18 residues. The germline V gene has CDR1 ENHRY and CDR2 SYGVKD. V was clipped by 0 bases and J by 2 bases; unmatched bases: 9.

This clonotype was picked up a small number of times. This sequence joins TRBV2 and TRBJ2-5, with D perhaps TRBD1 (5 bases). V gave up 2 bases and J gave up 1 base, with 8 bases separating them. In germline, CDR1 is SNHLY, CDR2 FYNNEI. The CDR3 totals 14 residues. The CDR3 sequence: CASSESTVQETQYF. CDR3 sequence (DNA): TGTGCCAGCAGTGAATCGACAGTCCAAGAGACCCAGTACTTC.

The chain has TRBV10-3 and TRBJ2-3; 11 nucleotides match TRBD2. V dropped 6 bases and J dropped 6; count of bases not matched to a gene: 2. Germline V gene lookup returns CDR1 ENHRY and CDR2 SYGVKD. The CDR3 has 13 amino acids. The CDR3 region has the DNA TGTGCCATCAGGACTAGCGGGAACGATACGCAGTATTTT. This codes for CAIRTSGNDTQYF.

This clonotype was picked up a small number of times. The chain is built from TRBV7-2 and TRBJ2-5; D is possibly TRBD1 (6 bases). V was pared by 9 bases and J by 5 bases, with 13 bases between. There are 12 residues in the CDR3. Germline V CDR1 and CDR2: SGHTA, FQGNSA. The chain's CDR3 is CASSLQGETQYF. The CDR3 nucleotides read TGTGCCAGTAGCCTACAGGGTGAGACCCAGTACTTC.

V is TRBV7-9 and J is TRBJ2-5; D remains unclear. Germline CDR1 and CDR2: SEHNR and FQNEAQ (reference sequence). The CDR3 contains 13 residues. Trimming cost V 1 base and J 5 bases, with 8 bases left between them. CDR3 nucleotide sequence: TGTGCCAGCAGCTTAGTGTTCAGGGAGACCCAGTACTTC. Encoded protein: CASSLVFRETQYF.

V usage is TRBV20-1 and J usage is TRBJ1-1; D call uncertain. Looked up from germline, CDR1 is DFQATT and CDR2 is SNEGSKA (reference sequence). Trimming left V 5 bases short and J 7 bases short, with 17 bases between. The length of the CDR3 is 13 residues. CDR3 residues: CSAGSWWAVEAFF. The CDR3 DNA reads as TGCAGTGCTGGATCGTGGTGGGCTGTTGAAGCTTTCTTT.

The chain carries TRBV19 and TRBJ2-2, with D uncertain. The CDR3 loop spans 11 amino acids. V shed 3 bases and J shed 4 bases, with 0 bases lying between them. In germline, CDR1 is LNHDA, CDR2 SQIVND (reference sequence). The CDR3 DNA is TGTGCCAGTAGTATCACCGGGGAGCTGTTTTTT. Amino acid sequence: CASSITGELFF.

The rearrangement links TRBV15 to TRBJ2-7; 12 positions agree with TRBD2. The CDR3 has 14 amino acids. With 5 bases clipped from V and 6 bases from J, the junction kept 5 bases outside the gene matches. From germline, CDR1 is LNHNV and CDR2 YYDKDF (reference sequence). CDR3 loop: CATSLRTSGVEQYF. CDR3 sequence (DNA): TGTGCCACCAGCTTAAGGACTAGCGGGGTCGAGCAGTACTTC. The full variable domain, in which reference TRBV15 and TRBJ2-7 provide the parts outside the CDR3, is DAMVIQNPRYQVTQFGKPVTLSCSQTLNHNVMYWYQQKSSQAPKLLFHYYDKDFNNEADTPDNFQSRRPNTSFCFLDIRSPGLGDTAMYLCATSLRTSGVEQYFGPGTRLTVT.

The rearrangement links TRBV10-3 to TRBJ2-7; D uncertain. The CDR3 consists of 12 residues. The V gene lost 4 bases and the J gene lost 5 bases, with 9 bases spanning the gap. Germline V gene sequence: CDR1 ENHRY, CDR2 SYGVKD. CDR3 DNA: TGTGCCATCAGTGGCGATTACCACGAGCAGTACTTC. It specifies CAISGDYHEQYF.

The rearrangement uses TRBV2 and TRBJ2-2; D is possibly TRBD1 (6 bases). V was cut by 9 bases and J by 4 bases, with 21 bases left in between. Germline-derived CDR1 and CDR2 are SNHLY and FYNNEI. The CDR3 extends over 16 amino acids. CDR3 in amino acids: CASMQSGTLITGELFF. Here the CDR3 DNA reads TGTGCCAGTATGCAATCCGGGACACTTATCACCGGGGAGCTGTTTTTT.

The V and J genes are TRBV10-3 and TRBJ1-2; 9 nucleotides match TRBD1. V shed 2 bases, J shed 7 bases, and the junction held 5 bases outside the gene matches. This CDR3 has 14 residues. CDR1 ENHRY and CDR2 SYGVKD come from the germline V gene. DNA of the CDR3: TGTGCCATCAGTGAGCGGACAGGGGATTCTGGCTACACCTTC. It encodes CAISERTGDSGYTF.

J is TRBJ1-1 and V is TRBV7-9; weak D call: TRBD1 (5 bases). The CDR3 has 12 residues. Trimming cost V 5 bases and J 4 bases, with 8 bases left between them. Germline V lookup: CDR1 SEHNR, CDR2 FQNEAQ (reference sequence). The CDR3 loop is CASSRQGTEAFF. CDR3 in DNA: TGTGCCAGCAGCCGGCAGGGCACTGAAGCTTTCTTT.

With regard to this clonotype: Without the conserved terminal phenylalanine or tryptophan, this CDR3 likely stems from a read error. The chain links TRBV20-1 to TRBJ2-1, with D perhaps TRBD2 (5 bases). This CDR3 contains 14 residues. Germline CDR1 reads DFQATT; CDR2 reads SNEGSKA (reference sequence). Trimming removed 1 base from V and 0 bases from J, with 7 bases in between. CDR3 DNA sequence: TGCAGTGCTAGAGTGGGGAGCTCCTACAATGAGCAGTTCCTC. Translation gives CSARVGSSYNEQFL.

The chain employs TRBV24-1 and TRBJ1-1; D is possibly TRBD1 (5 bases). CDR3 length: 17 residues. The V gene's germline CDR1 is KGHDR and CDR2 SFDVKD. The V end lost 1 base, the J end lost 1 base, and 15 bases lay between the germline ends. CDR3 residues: CATSDLERAGTNTEAFF. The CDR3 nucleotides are TGTGCCACCAGTGATTTAGAACGGGCAGGGACGAACACTGAAGCTTTCTTT.

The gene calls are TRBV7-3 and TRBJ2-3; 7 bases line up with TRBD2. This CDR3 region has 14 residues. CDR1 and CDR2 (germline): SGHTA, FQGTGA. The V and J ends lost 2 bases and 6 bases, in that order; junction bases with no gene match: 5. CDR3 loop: CASSLGLAADTQYF. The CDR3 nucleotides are TGTGCCAGCAGCTTAGGCCTAGCGGCGGATACGCAGTATTTT.

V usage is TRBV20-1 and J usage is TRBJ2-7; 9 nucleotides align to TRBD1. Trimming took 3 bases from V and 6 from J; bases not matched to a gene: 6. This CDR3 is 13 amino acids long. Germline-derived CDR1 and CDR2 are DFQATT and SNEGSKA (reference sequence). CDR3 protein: CSASRTGDGEQYF. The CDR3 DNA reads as TGCAGTGCTAGCCGGACAGGGGACGGCGAGCAGTACTTC.

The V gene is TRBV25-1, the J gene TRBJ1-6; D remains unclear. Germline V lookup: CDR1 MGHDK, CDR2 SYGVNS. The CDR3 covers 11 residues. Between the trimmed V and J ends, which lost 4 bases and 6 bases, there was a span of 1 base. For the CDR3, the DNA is TGTGCCAGCAGTGGTAATTCACCCCTCCACTTT. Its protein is CASSGNSPLHF.

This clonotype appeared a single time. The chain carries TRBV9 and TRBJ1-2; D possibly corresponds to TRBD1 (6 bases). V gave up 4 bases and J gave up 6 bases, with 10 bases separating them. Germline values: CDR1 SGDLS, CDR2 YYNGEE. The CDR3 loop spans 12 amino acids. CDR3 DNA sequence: TGTGCCAGCAGCAGTACAGGGAATGGCTACACCTTC. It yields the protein CASSSTGNGYTF. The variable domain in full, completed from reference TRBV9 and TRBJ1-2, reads DSGVTQTPKHLITATGQRVTLRCSPRSGDLSVYWYQQSLDQGLQFLIQYYNGEERAKGNILERFSAQQFPDLHSELNLSSLELGDSALYFCASSSTGNGYTFGSGTRLTVV.

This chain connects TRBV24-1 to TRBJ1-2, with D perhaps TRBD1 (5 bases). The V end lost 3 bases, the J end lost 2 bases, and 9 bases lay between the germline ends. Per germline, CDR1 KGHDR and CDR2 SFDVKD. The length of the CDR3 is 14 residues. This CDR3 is CATSDPRVNYGYTF. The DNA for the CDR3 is TGTGCCACCAGTGATCCCAGGGTAAACTATGGCTACACCTTC.

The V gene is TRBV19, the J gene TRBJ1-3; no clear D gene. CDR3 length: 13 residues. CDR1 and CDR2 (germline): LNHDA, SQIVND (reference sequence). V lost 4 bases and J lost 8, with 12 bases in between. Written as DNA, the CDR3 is TGTGCCAGTAGTAACCTCTTGGGCCACACCATATATTTT. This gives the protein CASSNLLGHTIYF.

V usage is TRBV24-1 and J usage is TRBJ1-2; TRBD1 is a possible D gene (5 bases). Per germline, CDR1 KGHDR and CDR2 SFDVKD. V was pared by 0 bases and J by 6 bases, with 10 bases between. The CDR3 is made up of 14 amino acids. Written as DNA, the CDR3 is TGTGCCACCAGTGATTTGCTGAGGGGAGATGGCTACACCTTC. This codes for CATSDLLRGDGYTF.

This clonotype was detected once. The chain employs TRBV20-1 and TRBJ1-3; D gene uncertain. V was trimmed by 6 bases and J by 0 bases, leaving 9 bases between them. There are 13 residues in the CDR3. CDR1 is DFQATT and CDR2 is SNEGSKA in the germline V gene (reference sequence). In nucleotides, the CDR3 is TGCAGTGCACCAGACGACTCTGGAAACACCATATATTTT. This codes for CSAPDDSGNTIYF.

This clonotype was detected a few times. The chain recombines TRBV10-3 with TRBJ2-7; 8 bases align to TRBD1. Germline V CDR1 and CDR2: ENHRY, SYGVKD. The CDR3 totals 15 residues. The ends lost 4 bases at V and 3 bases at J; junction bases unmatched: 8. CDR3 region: CAISGGTQGGYEQYF. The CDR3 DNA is TGTGCCATCAGTGGGGGCACACAGGGGGGCTACGAGCAGTACTTC.

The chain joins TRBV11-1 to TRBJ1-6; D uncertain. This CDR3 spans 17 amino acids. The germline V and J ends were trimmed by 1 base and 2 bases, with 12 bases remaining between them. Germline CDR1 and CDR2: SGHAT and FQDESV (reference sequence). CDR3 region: CASSLGRTSTYNSPLHF. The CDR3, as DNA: TGTGCCAGCAGCTTAGGTAGAACGTCAACCTATAATTCACCCCTCCACTTT.